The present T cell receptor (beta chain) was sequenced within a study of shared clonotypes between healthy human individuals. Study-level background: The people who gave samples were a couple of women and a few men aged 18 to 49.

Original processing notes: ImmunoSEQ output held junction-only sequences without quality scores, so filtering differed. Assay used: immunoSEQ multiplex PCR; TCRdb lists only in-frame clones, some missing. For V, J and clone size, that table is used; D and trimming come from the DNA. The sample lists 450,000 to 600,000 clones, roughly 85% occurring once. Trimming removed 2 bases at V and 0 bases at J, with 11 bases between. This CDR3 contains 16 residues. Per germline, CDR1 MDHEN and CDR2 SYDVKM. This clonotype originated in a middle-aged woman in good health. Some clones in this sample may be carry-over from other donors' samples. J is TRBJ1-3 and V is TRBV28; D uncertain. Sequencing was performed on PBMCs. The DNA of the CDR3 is TGTGCCAGCAGTTTACGGACGGATGTCTCTGGAAACACCATATATTTT. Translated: CASSLRTDVSGNTIYF.